The 20 T cell receptor beta chains given below trace back to one sample, sequenced in a study of cytomegalovirus exposure and HLA in healthy donors. It was with 60 Vbeta and 13 Jbeta primers that the PCR ran. Method: immunoSEQ multiplex PCR; TCRdb's copy keeps in-frame clones and lacks some. This repertoire includes roughly 75,000 clones. Sequencing was performed on PBMCs. Source of these receptors: a boy younger than 18 in good health and CMV-seronegative.

The chain recombines TRBV6-5 with TRBJ2-1; 9 nucleotides agree with TRBD2. The V and J ends lost 6 bases and 4 bases, in that order; junction bases with no gene match: 7. CDR3 size: 15 residues. The V gene's germline CDR1 is MNHEY and CDR2 SVGAGI. The chain's CDR3 is CASRDASGGYNEQFF. CDR3 DNA: TGTGCCAGCAGAGACGCGAGCGGGGGGTACAATGAGCAGTTCTTC.

The V gene is TRBV5-1, the J gene TRBJ1-1, with TRBD1 matching over 8 bases. The CDR3 is made up of 14 amino acids. Unmatched junction bases numbered 8, after V lost 4 bases and J lost 6 bases. In germline, CDR1 is SGHRS, CDR2 YFSETQ. The CDR3, as DNA: TGCGCCAGCAGCATGGGACAGGAGACCGCTGAAGCTTTCTTT. It specifies CASSMGQETAEAFF.

The CDR3 region is CASSPLSDRGNSPLHF. The CDR3 bases are TGTGCCAGCTCACCCTTAAGCGACAGGGGGAATTCACCCCTCCACTTT. The chain carries TRBV18 and TRBJ1-6; 9 nucleotides align to TRBD1. Per germline, CDR1 KGHSH and CDR2 LQKENI. This CDR3 comprises 16 residues. The trim removed 3 bases at V and 7 bases at J, leaving 7 bases unmatched.

The chain employs TRBV19 and TRBJ1-1; 10 bases map to TRBD1. The CDR3 sequence is 16 residues long. V trimming: 4 bases; J trimming: 2 bases; junction bases outside the gene matches: 7. Germline V gene lookup returns CDR1 LNHDA and CDR2 SQIVND (reference sequence). This chain's CDR3 is CASSTRDRGFNTEAFF. The CDR3 DNA is TGTGCCAGTAGTACCCGGGACAGGGGATTTAACACTGAAGCTTTCTTT. Combining the CDR3 with reference TRBV19 and TRBJ1-1 gives the whole variable domain DGGITQSPKYLFRKEGQNVTLSCEQNLNHDAMYWYRQDPGQGLRLIYYSQIVNDFQKGDIAEGYSVSREKKESFPLTVTSAQKNPTAFYLCASSTRDRGFNTEAFFGQGTRLTVV.

The J gene is TRBJ1-2, the V gene TRBV19, with 12 bases lining up with TRBD1. In germline, CDR1 is LNHDA, CDR2 SQIVND (reference sequence). This CDR3 region has 20 residues. Losses at the gene ends were 3 bases for V and 10 bases for J; bases not matched to a gene: 24. Here the CDR3 reads CASSIGPGQGAREVPIAYTF. CDR3 DNA: TGTGCCAGTAGTATTGGCCCGGGACAGGGGGCCCGCGAAGTACCTATTGCCTACACCTTC.

The chain carries TRBV2 and TRBJ1-4; TRBD1 matches 8 bases. CDR3 length equals 16 residues. The V gene's germline CDR1 is SNHLY and CDR2 FYNNEI. V lost 7 bases and J lost 7; bases outside the gene matches: 14. CDR3 protein: CASTPNRGQGSEKLFF. The CDR3 bases are TGTGCCAGCACTCCAAATAGAGGACAGGGCAGTGAAAAACTGTTTTTT.

For this clone: The sample carries other DNA sequences with the same CDR3. This chain joins TRBV14 and TRBJ1-4, with D possibly TRBD1 on 5 matching bases. Per the germline V gene, CDR1 is SGHDN and CDR2 is FVKESK. Trimming removed 1 base at V and 8 bases at J, with 14 bases between. The CDR3 consists of 15 residues. This CDR3 reads CASSQVPGLDEKLFF. DNA for the CDR3: TGTGCCAGCAGCCAAGTTCCAGGGTTAGACGAAAAACTGTTTTTT.

The chain combines TRBV6-1 with TRBJ2-1; 10 nucleotides align to TRBD2. V shed 8 bases and J 0 bases; nucleotides not matched to a gene: 4. This CDR3 contains 15 residues. Germline V gives CDR1 MNHNS, CDR2 SASEGT. CDR3 protein: CASELAGGSYNEQFF. Here the CDR3 DNA reads TGTGCCAGCGAGTTAGCGGGGGGCTCCTACAATGAGCAGTTCTTC.

The chain has TRBV9 and TRBJ2-4, with 14 bases identical to TRBD2. The V and J ends lost 2 bases and 8 bases, in that order; junction bases with no gene match: 6. The length of the CDR3 is 16 residues. Germline values: CDR1 SGDLS, CDR2 YYNGEE. In DNA, the CDR3 is TGTGCCAGCAGCGTCGGGACTAGCGGGAGATGGGACATTCAGTACTTC. Encoded protein: CASSVGTSGRWDIQYF.

The chain links TRBV6-5 to TRBJ1-3; D is undetermined. The CDR3 totals 14 residues. V dropped 0 bases and J dropped 4 bases, with 7 bases sitting between them. The germline CDR1 and CDR2 sequences are MNHEY and SVGAGI. The CDR3 protein is CASSYSRGGNTIYF. Here the CDR3 DNA reads TGTGCCAGCAGTTACTCCCGAGGGGGAAACACCATATATTTT.

The chain uses TRBV13 and TRBJ1-2; tentatively, D is TRBD1 (6 bases). Germline V gene sequence: CDR1 PRHDT, CDR2 FYEKMQ (reference sequence). Trimming took off 2 bases at V and 2 bases at J, with 24 bases between the two ends. This CDR3 has 19 amino acids. The CDR3 sequence is CASSLSGEDLLTKNYGYTF. Here the CDR3 DNA reads TGTGCCAGCAGCTTATCAGGGGAAGATCTCCTAACAAAGAACTATGGCTACACCTTC.

The J gene is TRBJ2-7, the V gene TRBV5-6; TRBD2 matches at 8 bases. V shed 5 bases and J 3 bases; nucleotides not matched to a gene: 13. The CDR3 runs 16 residues. Germline loops: CDR1 SGHDT, CDR2 YYEEEE. The CDR3 sequence: CASRPRGAGDIYEQYF. DNA of the CDR3: TGTGCCAGCAGGCCGAGGGGAGCGGGAGATATCTACGAGCAGTACTTC.

The chain combines TRBV10-3 with TRBJ2-2, with a possible D match to TRBD1 (5 bases). Trimming pared 7 bases from V and 5 bases from J, leaving 5 bases between. The CDR3 has 11 amino acids. Germline V gene sequence: CDR1 ENHRY, CDR2 SYGVKD. The CDR3 bases are TGTGCCATCAAGGGGACCGGGGAGCTGTTTTTT. Translating gives CAIKGTGELFF.

The V gene is TRBV27, the J gene TRBJ2-7; 8 nucleotides align to TRBD2. The V segment lost 4 bases and the J segment 6 bases; nucleotides outside the gene matches: 11. Germline CDR1 and CDR2: MNHEY and SMNVEV (reference sequence). The CDR3 contains 15 residues. CDR3 sequence reads: CASSSGKLGRGEQYF. In DNA, the CDR3 is TGTGCCAGCAGTTCGGGTAAGCTCGGGAGGGGCGAGCAGTACTTC.

The chain links TRBV7-3 to TRBJ2-1; 8 bases agree with TRBD1. This CDR3 spans 17 amino acids. The junction had 9 bases not matched to a gene; V was cut back by 2 bases and J by 3 bases. Per the germline V gene, CDR1 is SGHTA and CDR2 is FQGTGA. CDR3 sequence: CASSLYVRTGFYNEQFF. CDR3 DNA sequence: TGTGCCAGCAGCTTATACGTCCGGACAGGGTTCTACAATGAGCAGTTCTTC.

The chain is built from TRBV27 and TRBJ1-2, with D perhaps matching TRBD1 (6 bases). There are 14 residues in the CDR3. Germline V gene data show CDR1 as MNHEY and CDR2 as SMNVEV (reference sequence). Trimming pared 6 bases from V and 4 bases from J, leaving 15 bases between. Here the CDR3 reads CASRTTGFAYGYTF. In DNA, the CDR3 is TGTGCCAGCAGAACCACAGGGTTCGCCTATGGCTACACCTTC.

The chain combines TRBV6-5 with TRBJ2-3; the match to TRBD2 covers 10 bases. CDR1 is MNHEY, CDR2 SVGAGI, per germline. The V gene end was trimmed by 7 bases and the J gene end by 8 bases; junction bases not matched to a gene: 9. The CDR3 spans 14 residues. CDR3 sequence reads: CASKNLAGEGTQYF. Here the CDR3 DNA reads TGTGCCAGCAAGAACCTAGCGGGAGAGGGTACGCAGTATTTT.

The V and J genes are TRBV5-1 and TRBJ2-3; TRBD1 matches at 10 bases. The CDR3 contains 15 residues. In germline, CDR1 is SGHRS, CDR2 YFSETQ. J lost 7 bases, V lost 2 bases, and 7 bases had no gene match. CDR3 protein: CASSFWDRGVNTQYF. The CDR3 DNA reads TGCGCCAGCAGCTTTTGGGACAGGGGAGTGAATACGCAGTATTTT. Full variable domain (remainder filled in from reference TRBV5-1 and TRBJ2-3): KAGVTQTPRYLIKTRGQQVTLSCSPISGHRSVSWYQQTPGQGLQFLFEYFSETQRNKGNFPGRFSGRQFSNSRSEMNVSTLELGDSALYLCASSFWDRGVNTQYFGPGTRLTVL.

The CDR3 region is CSVEGTGLFSYEQYF. CDR3 DNA sequence: TGCAGCGTTGAGGGGACAGGCCTCTTCTCCTACGAGCAGTACTTC. The chain joins TRBV29-1 to TRBJ2-7; 8 nucleotides align to TRBD1. This CDR3 contains 15 residues. Per the germline V gene, CDR1 is SQVTM and CDR2 is ANQGSEA. V shed 3 bases, J shed 0 bases, and the junction held 7 bases outside the gene matches.

The chain joins TRBV7-2 to TRBJ1-1; 7 bases are a match to TRBD1. Germline-derived CDR1 and CDR2 are SGHTA and FQGNSA. V trimming: 5 bases; J trimming: 10 bases; junction bases outside the gene matches: 10. CDR3 length equals 13 residues. CDR3: CASSPDRFRVAFF. As DNA, the CDR3 is TGTGCCAGCAGCCCGGACAGGTTTCGAGTAGCTTTCTTT. The full variable domain, rest sourced from reference TRBV7-2 and TRBJ1-1, is GAGVSQSPSNKVTEKGKDVELRCDPISGHTALYWYRQSLGQGLEFLIYFQGNSAPDKSGLPSDRFSAERTGGSVSTLTIQRTQQEDSAVYLCASSPDRFRVAFFGQGTRLTVV.